The sample holds a few counts of the clone carrying this T cell receptor (beta chain). This sample is drawn from a study of blood T cell repertoires in COVID-19. CDR3 length equals 17 residues. Germline V gives CDR1 SEHNR, CDR2 FQNEAQ (reference sequence). Trimming cost V 0 bases and J 3 bases, with 15 bases left between them. The Seattle site enrolled patients during active infection and followed them longitudinally. Original processing methods: Estimates of nucleated cell counts were drawn from the amplification of reference gene primers. Repertoires were generated with immunoSEQ multiplex PCR, while TCRdb's copy carries only in-frame clones and drops some. That table is the source of V, J and clone size, and D and trimming were worked out from the DNA. Of 15,000 to 20,000 clones detected, roughly 82% appear once; the ten largest clones hold around a sixth.

The chain combines TRBV7-9 with TRBJ2-1; weak D call: TRBD2 (5 bases). Sample: peripheral blood. The clonotype comes from a man between 65 and 80 years old with COVID-19, enrolled during active disease. The CDR3 loop is CASSLANGGWNYNEQFF. For the CDR3, the DNA is TGTGCCAGCAGCTTAGCGAACGGCGGGTGGAACTACAATGAGCAGTTCTTC.